This is a list of T cell receptor beta chains from one sample in a study of vaccination effects on CD4 cells after COVID-19. Method: immunoSEQ multiplex PCR; TCRdb's copy keeps in-frame clones and lacks some. The data hold some 36,000 clones, with around 63% observed a single time. Antigen specificity for these receptors is unknown. The sequencing used CD4+ T cells from PBMCs cultured without peptide, collected before COVID-19 vaccination. The source of these receptors is a human donor who received a COVID-19 vaccine. Each CDR3 is given with its conserved first and last residue. D genes are given only for firm matches. Clone size, where shown, is once, few, many, or a class for clones that have expanded.

clone_size d_call j_call v_call cdr3_nt cdr3_aa
. . TRBJ2-3 TRBV10-1 TGCGCCAGCAGTGAGTCACAAGGGATCACAGATACGCAGTATTTT CASSESQGITDTQYF
few . TRBJ1-3 TRBV4-1 TGCGCCAGCAGCCAAGGTGCAGCCTATTCTGGAAACACCATATATTTT CASSQGAAYSGNTIYF
. . TRBJ1-3 TRBV3-1/TRBV3-2 TGTGCCAGCAGCCAAGTTAACTTTTACTCTGGAAACACCATATATTTT CASSQVNFYSGNTIYF
few . TRBJ1-3 TRBV11-2 TGTGCCAGCAGCCGCGGACAGATCTCTGGAAACACCATATATTTT CASSRGQISGNTIYF
once TRBD1 TRBJ1-1 TRBV19 TGTGCCAGTAGTTTACGGGTGACAGGGACTAGGATGAACACTGAAGCTTTCTTT CASSLRVTGTRMNTEAFF
. TRBD2 TRBJ2-1 TRBV5-1 TGCGCCAGCAGCGGATCTAGCGGGAGGGCCTCTGAGCAGTTCTTC CASSGSSGRASEQFF
few TRBD2 TRBJ2-7 TRBV10-1 TGCGCCAGCAGTGAGACTAGCGGGGCTGAAACCTACGAGCAGTACTTC CASSETSGAETYEQYF
once . TRBJ1-5 TRBV4-1 TGCGCCAGCAGCCTAGAGACAAATTATCAGCCCCAGCATTTT CASSLETNYQPQHF
. . TRBJ2-7 TRBV2 TGTGCCAGTACCTCCCGACAGGTTTACGAGCAGTACTTC CASTSRQVYEQYF
. . TRBJ1-6 TRBV4-1 TGCGCCAGCAGCCATCTCGGTTCTATTAGAGGGCTACGGAATTCACCCCTCCACTTT CASSHLGSIRGLRNSPLHF
. TRBD2 TRBJ2-7 TRBV29-1 TGCAGCGTTGAAAACCGTCTAGCGGGAGAGTACGAGCAGTACTTC CSVENRLAGEYEQYF
. . TRBJ2-2 TRBV9 TGTGCCAGCAGCGCCGGACAGTACACCGGGGAGCTGTTTTTT CASSAGQYTGELFF
. TRBD1 TRBJ2-1 TRBV5-1 TGCGCCAGCAGCTCCGGACAGGGAGTGTACAATGAGCAGTTCTTC CASSSGQGVYNEQFF
few . TRBJ1-2 TRBV27 TGTGCCAGCCAGGCCCCGGGGTATGGCTACACCTTC CASQAPGYGYTF
. TRBD1 TRBJ1-5 TRBV6-1 TGTGCCAGCAGTGAAGCATTGAGACAGGGGACGAATCAGCCCCAGCATTTT CASSEALRQGTNQPQHF
. . TRBJ1-3 TRBV9 TGTGCCAGCAGCCTAGTACCCCCGGACTCTGGAAACACCATATATTTT CASSLVPPDSGNTIYF
. TRBD2 TRBJ2-7 TRBV7-2 TGTGCCAGCAGCTCTAGCGGCTACGAGCAGTACTTC CASSSSGYEQYF
. . TRBJ1-4 TRBV27 TGTGCCAGCAGTTTAAATACCTCCCCCTTTGAGAAACTGTTTTTT CASSLNTSPFEKLFF
. . TRBJ1-1 TRBV18 TGTGCCAGTTCATCGGGGGAGAACACTGAAGCTTTCTTT CASSSGENTEAFF
. TRBD1 TRBJ1-2 TRBV5-1 TGCGCCAGCAGCGGGCTGCGGGACAGGGCTTTATTAAACGGCTACACCTTC CASSGLRDRALLNGYTF
. TRBD1 TRBJ1-2 TRBV5-1 TGCGCCAGCAGCCCAAACCAGGGGGCCTTTGGCTACACCTTC CASSPNQGAFGYTF
. . TRBJ1-1 TRBV5-1 TGCGCCAGCAGCCCTACGATAGGTTGGGGGACTGAAGCTTTCTTT CASSPTIGWGTEAFF
. . TRBJ1-6 TRBV27 TGTGCCAGCAGTTTCCGCTCCTATAATTCACCCCTCCACTTT CASSFRSYNSPLHF
few TRBD1 TRBJ1-2 TRBV18 TGTGCCAGCTCACCTACCGGGACAGGGGAAACCTATGGCTACACCTTC CASSPTGTGETYGYTF
. . TRBJ2-1 TRBV5-8 TGTGCCAGCGGGCGGTGGCAGGGAAACAATGAGCAGTTCTTC CASGRWQGNNEQFF
few . TRBJ1-2 TRBV27 TGTGCCAGCAGTCTCTCCGGGTGGGGTGGTCATGGCTACACCTTC CASSLSGWGGHGYTF
few . TRBJ2-1 TRBV11-2 TGTGCCAGCAGCTTAGATCAAGGAACCCCGAGGAAGTTCTTC CASSLDQGTPRKFF
. . TRBJ1-6 TRBV5-1 TGCGCCAGCAGCTTGGAGGGGCAGAGAAATTCACCCCTCCACTTT CASSLEGQRNSPLHF
. . TRBJ1-5 TRBV5-6 TGTGCCAGCGCCAGGGGTGGGATTTTTAGCAATCAGCCCCAGCATTTT CASARGGIFSNQPQHF
once . TRBJ1-1 TRBV2 TGTGCCAGCAGTGCCCAGGGCCATAACACTGAAGCTTTCTTT CASSAQGHNTEAFF
. TRBD1 TRBJ2-7 TRBV12-3/TRBV12-4 TGTGCCAGCAGTCCCGACAGGGTGCAGTACTTC CASSPDRVQYF
. . TRBJ2-3 TRBV29-1 TGCAGCGTTTATCTGGCGAAGACAGATACGCAGTATTTT CSVYLAKTDTQYF
. . TRBJ1-1 TRBV12-3/TRBV12-4 TGTGCCAGCAGTTCGCAGGAAAACACTGAAGCTTTCTTT CASSSQENTEAFF
few . TRBJ1-2 TRBV29-1 TGCAGCGTTGTGGTTGATATCTATGGCTACACCTTC CSVVVDIYGYTF
. . TRBJ2-3 TRBV3-1/TRBV3-2 TGTGCCAGCAGCCACTATACTCGGCGGGACTGGGGGACAGATACGCAGTATTTT CASSHYTRRDWGTDTQYF